Below are 4 T cell receptor beta chains sequenced from a single sample in a study of monozygotic twins with inflammatory bowel disease. From its re-call of the 5' RACE reads, TCRdb lists each CDR3 protein once, without DNA. The listing records over 150,000 distinct CDR3 sequences. Sequenced sample: blood. Receptors originate from a human donor with ulcerative colitis or Crohn's disease, or a healthy co-twin of an affected twin (not recorded which).

Here the CDR3 reads CASSSGQGRSNQPQHF. V is TRBV5-5 and J is TRBJ1-5; TCRdb selects TRBD1, and the lack of DNA leaves this call unchecked. Germline lookup yields CDR1 SGHKS and CDR2 YYEKEE (reference sequence). This CDR3 contains 16 residues.

The chain joins TRBV14 to TRBJ1-3. The CDR3 consists of 14 residues. Germline CDR1 is SGHDN and CDR2 is FVKESK. This CDR3 is CASSQVRSGNTIYF.

The chain combines TRBV5-1 with TRBJ2-7; the D call from TCRdb, TRBD1, cannot be confirmed without DNA. CDR1 is SGHRS, CDR2 YFSETQ, per germline. The CDR3 extends over 15 amino acids. The CDR3 sequence is CASSFVTGGNYEQYF. Together with reference TRBV5-1 and TRBJ2-7, the CDR3 gives the full variable domain: KAGVTQTPRYLIKTRGQQVTLSCSPISGHRSVSWYQQTPGQGLQFLFEYFSETQRNKGNFPGRFSGRQFSNSRSEMNVSTLELGDSALYLCASSFVTGGNYEQYFGPGTRLTVT.

V usage is TRBV2 and J usage is TRBJ2-5; TCRdb calls TRBD1, which cannot be checked without DNA. Germline loops: CDR1 SNHLY, CDR2 FYNNEI. This CDR3 is 16 amino acids long. The CDR3 region is CASSDFGGTDEETQYF.